This T cell receptor (beta chain) was captured in a study of cytomegalovirus exposure and HLA in healthy donors. Study-level results: Common viral pathogens seemed to be connected with several of the most significant clusters, according to a later analysis. Roughly uniform depth of sequencing across donors was assumed in presence/absence analyses.

Concerning this clone itself: Its antigen is still unknown.

Trimming left V 4 bases short and J 7 bases short, with 11 bases between. CDR1 and CDR2 from the germline V gene are SEHNR and FQNEAQ (reference sequence). This CDR3 spans 12 amino acids. PCR involved 60 Vbeta and 13 Jbeta primers. Only in-frame clones appear in the TCRdb table, and some are missing; sequencing was by immunoSEQ multiplex PCR. This sample carries around 74,000 clones, 79% of them seen once, and the ten largest clones take roughly 2.5%. The sample was PBMCs. This receptor was identified in a man aged 25-45 years in good health and CMV-seronegative. J is TRBJ2-7 and V is TRBV7-9, with a weak D call TRBD1 (7 bases). The CDR3 protein is CASSSTGTEQYF. In nucleotides, the CDR3 is TGTGCCAGCAGCTCGACAGGGACTGAGCAGTACTTC.